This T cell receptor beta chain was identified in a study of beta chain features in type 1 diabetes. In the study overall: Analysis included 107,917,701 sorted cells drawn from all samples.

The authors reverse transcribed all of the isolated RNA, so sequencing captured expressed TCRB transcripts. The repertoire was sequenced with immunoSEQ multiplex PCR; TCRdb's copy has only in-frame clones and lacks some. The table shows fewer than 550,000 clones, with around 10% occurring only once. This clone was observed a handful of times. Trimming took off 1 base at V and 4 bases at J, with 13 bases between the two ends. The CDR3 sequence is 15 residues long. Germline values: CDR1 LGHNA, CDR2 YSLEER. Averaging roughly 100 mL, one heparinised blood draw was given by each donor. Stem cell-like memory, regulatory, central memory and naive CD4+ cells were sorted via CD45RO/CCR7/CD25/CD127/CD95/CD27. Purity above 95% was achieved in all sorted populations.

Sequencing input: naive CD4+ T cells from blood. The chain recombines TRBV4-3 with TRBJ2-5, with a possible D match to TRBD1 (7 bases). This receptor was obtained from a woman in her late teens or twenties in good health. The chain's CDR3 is CASSQGRQGGETQYF. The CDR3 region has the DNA TGCGCCAGCAGCCAAGGTCGGCAGGGGGGAGAGACCCAGTACTTC.